Presented here are 21 T cell receptor beta chains from one specimen sequenced in a study of vaccination effects on CD4 cells after COVID-19. CD4+ T cells were isolated after about eleven days of culture. Vaccine administered to participants consisted of two doses of either BNT162b2 or mRNA-1273. Data came from immunoSEQ multiplex PCR; TCRdb stores just in-frame clones and leaves some out. The table has about 40,000 clones, around two thirds seen once. These receptors' antigens are unknown. The sequences come from CD4+ T cells from PBMCs cultured without peptide, collected after COVID-19 vaccination. Every receptor here comes from a human donor who received a COVID-19 vaccine.

The chain links TRBV5-1 to TRBJ2-5; the D is unclear. Germline loops: CDR1 SGHRS, CDR2 YFSETQ. V gave up 5 bases and J gave up 2 bases, with 7 bases separating them. The CDR3 covers 12 residues. This CDR3 reads CASRYEQETQYF. CDR3 sequence (DNA): TGCGCCAGCAGGTACGAGCAAGAGACCCAGTACTTC.

The V call is TRBV20-1, the J call TRBJ2-2, with 8 bases identical to TRBD2. CDR1 is DFQATT, CDR2 SNEGSKA, per germline (reference sequence). Trimming removed 3 bases from V and 7 bases from J; junction bases left unmatched: 7. This CDR3 is 14 amino acids long. DNA of the CDR3: TGCAGTGCTAGTATAGCGGGGTCGGACGGGGAGCTGTTTTTT. It yields the protein CSASIAGSDGELFF.

The J gene is TRBJ2-3, the V gene TRBV4-1, with 15 bases lining up with TRBD2. Germline V gene sequence: CDR1 MGHRA, CDR2 YSYEKL. V shed 3 bases, J shed 5 bases, and the junction held 12 bases outside the gene matches. The CDR3 is made up of 19 amino acids. The CDR3 is CASSQKERGLAGGGDTQYF. CDR3 bases: TGCGCCAGCAGCCAGAAGGAAAGGGGACTAGCGGGGGGAGGAGATACGCAGTATTTT.

The chain is built from TRBV18 and TRBJ1-1; D not certain. The ends were cut back, 3 bases at V and 0 bases at J, with 8 bases in the middle. Germline assignment: CDR1 KGHSH and CDR2 LQKENI. The CDR3 spans 14 residues. In nucleotides, the CDR3 is TGTGCCAGCTCACCTGGGCGGGTGAACACTGAAGCTTTCTTT. It is translated as CASSPGRVNTEAFF.

V gene TRBV3-1 (or the pseudogene TRBV3-2) combines with J gene TRBJ1-5; tentative D call: TRBD1 (6 bases). Germline assignment: CDR1 LGHDT and CDR2 YNNKEL (reference sequence). The CDR3 is 14 residues long. V was clipped by 8 bases and J by 4 bases, with 15 bases between them. This chain's CDR3 is CASALGGGNQPQHF. CDR3 coding DNA: TGTGCCAGCGCCCTGGGGGGCGGGAATCAGCCCCAGCATTTT.

The rearrangement links TRBV13 to TRBJ2-5; D uncertain. Germline assignment: CDR1 PRHDT and CDR2 FYEKMQ (reference sequence). The CDR3 length is 13 residues. Between the trimmed V and J ends, which lost 0 bases and 5 bases, there was a span of 7 bases. CDR3 protein: CASSLGFRETQYF. DNA of the CDR3: TGTGCCAGCAGCTTAGGCTTTCGGGAGACCCAGTACTTC.

This chain joins TRBV6-5 and TRBJ2-3; D gene unclear. Germline V gene lookup returns CDR1 MNHEY and CDR2 SVGAGI. Trimming stripped 0 bases from V and 0 bases from J, with 7 bases between. The CDR3 contains 15 residues. In DNA form, the CDR3 reads TGTGCCAGCAGTTACTCGAGAATGAGCACAGATACGCAGTATTTT. It codes for CASSYSRMSTDTQYF.

The chain is built from TRBV6-5 and TRBJ1-2; D gene ambiguous. Germline lookup yields CDR1 MNHEY and CDR2 SVGAGI. The V end lost 5 bases, the J end lost 3 bases, and 13 bases lay between the germline ends. The CDR3 has 14 residues. The CDR3 region is CASSREPLDYGYTF. CDR3 nucleotides: TGTGCCAGCAGTAGGGAGCCGCTTGACTATGGCTACACCTTC.

The V gene is TRBV5-1, the J gene TRBJ1-2; TRBD1 matches at 8 bases. The ends lost 0 bases at V and 3 bases at J; junction bases unmatched: 7. Germline V lookup: CDR1 SGHRS, CDR2 YFSETQ. CDR3 length: 16 residues. The CDR3 loop reads CASSLASTGGYYGYTF. The CDR3 DNA reads TGCGCCAGCAGCTTGGCCTCAACAGGGGGATACTATGGCTACACCTTC.

This clone was detected only once. The CDR3 sequence: CAWSMSFVGYTF. The CDR3 region has the DNA TGTGCCTGGAGTATGAGTTTTGTTGGCTACACCTTC. The gene calls are TRBV30 and TRBJ1-2, with D hard to call. The CDR3 has 12 amino acids. Trimming removed 2 bases from V and 7 bases from J, with 11 bases in between. Germline V gene lookup returns CDR1 GTSNPN and CDR2 SVGIG (reference sequence).

The chain has TRBV4-2 and TRBJ2-1; 14 bases agree with TRBD2. Germline-derived CDR1 and CDR2 are LGHNA and YNFKEQ. The CDR3 sequence is 19 residues long. J was trimmed by 4 bases and V by 6 bases; bases with no gene match: 14. The CDR3 sequence is CASRGGGLAGAELYNEQFF. CDR3 DNA: TGTGCCAGCAGGGGAGGGGGACTAGCGGGAGCGGAGCTTTACAATGAGCAGTTCTTC.

This rearrangement joins TRBV21-1 to TRBJ1-1. TRBV21-1 is a known pseudogene. This CDR3 has 11 amino acids. The CDR3 sequence is CASSLRTEAFF. The CDR3 DNA reads TGTGCCAGCAGCCTGCGCACTGAAGCTTTCTTT.

V and J are TRBV5-8 and TRBJ2-1, with 10 bases fitting TRBD2. The CDR3 sequence is 17 residues long. Germline V CDR1 and CDR2: SGHTS, YDEGEE. Trimming cost V 2 bases and J 5 bases; bases outside gene matches: 10. CDR3 bases: TGTGCCAGCAGCTTACAAGGCTCTAGCGGGAGTAACAATGAGCAGTTCTTC. This gives the protein CASSLQGSSGSNNEQFF.

As DNA, the CDR3 is TGTGCCAGCAGCTTAGCCGGTCAACAGGGGTACACTGAAGCTTTCTTT. Its protein is CASSLAGQQGYTEAFF. The chain uses TRBV11-1 and TRBJ1-1; 7 bases are a match to TRBD1. Germline CDR1 reads SGHAT; CDR2 reads FQDESV (reference sequence). J gave up 3 bases and V 0 bases, and 7 bases lay outside the gene matches. CDR3 length: 16 residues.

The CDR3 loop reads CASSFLARGVETQYF. The CDR3, as DNA: TGTGCCAGCAGCTTTTTGGCTAGAGGTGTGGAGACCCAGTACTTC. The chain carries TRBV7-9 and TRBJ2-5; no clear D. The CDR3 spans 15 residues. The V end was cut by 3 bases, the J end by 5 bases, with 16 bases between. CDR1 is SEHNR and CDR2 is FQNEAQ in the germline V gene (reference sequence).

This clone has only a few counts. This sequence joins TRBV7-8 and TRBJ1-5; TRBD1 matches 10 bases. With V trimmed by 5 bases and J by 6 bases, 1 base remained unmatched. There are 13 residues in the CDR3. Germline CDR1 reads SGHVS; CDR2 reads FQNEAQ. The CDR3 loop reads CASSRQGAQPQHF. The CDR3 DNA reads TGTGCCAGCAGCAGACAGGGGGCTCAGCCCCAGCATTTT.

This clone was seen only a few times. V usage is TRBV3-1 (or the pseudogene TRBV3-2) and J usage is TRBJ1-1; TRBD1 is a possible D gene (5 bases). Trimming left V 4 bases short and J 4 bases short, with 25 bases between. CDR3 length: 18 amino acids. In germline, CDR1 is LGHDT, CDR2 YNNKEL (reference sequence). The CDR3 reads CASSPGPGTQFESTEAFF. DNA of the CDR3: TGTGCCAGCAGCCCCGGCCCCGGGACCCAGTTCGAGAGCACTGAAGCTTTCTTT.

This clone was counted between two and nine times. V usage is TRBV5-1 and J usage is TRBJ1-1; possibly TRBD1 for D (5 bases). Between the trimmed V and J ends, which lost 7 bases and 5 bases, there was a span of 12 bases. The CDR3 totals 12 residues. Germline V gene sequence: CDR1 SGHRS, CDR2 YFSETQ. CDR3: CASGDGGTEAFF. CDR3 in DNA: TGCGCCAGCGGAGACGGGGGTACTGAAGCTTTCTTT.

This clone was seen a few times. V usage is TRBV5-1 and J usage is TRBJ2-2, with TRBD1 matching over 12 bases. With V trimmed by 0 bases and J by 6 bases, 3 bases remained unmatched. The CDR3 is 16 residues long. CDR1 is SGHRS, CDR2 YFSETQ, per germline. CDR3 protein: CASSLAGTGGPGELFF. The CDR3 nucleotides are TGCGCCAGCAGCTTGGCGGGGACAGGGGGCCCCGGGGAGCTGTTTTTT. Supplemented by reference TRBV5-1 and TRBJ2-2, the full variable domain reads KAGVTQTPRYLIKTRGQQVTLSCSPISGHRSVSWYQQTPGQGLQFLFEYFSETQRNKGNFPGRFSGRQFSNSRSEMNVSTLELGDSALYLCASSLAGTGGPGELFFGEGSRLTVL.

The V call is TRBV6-1, the J call TRBJ2-1, with 10 bases fitting TRBD1. Germline-derived CDR1 and CDR2 are MNHNS and SASEGT. Unmatched junction bases numbered 8, after V lost 4 bases and J lost 5 bases. CDR3 size: 16 residues. The CDR3 nucleotides read TGTGCCAGCAGTGTCCTGCCGGGACAGGGGAACAATGAGCAGTTCTTC. Amino acid sequence: CASSVLPGQGNNEQFF.

The chain employs TRBV28 and TRBJ2-5; 11 bases map to TRBD2. Germline V lookup: CDR1 MDHEN, CDR2 SYDVKM. Trimming removed 6 bases from V and 4 bases from J; junction bases left unmatched: 4. The CDR3 loop spans 14 amino acids. This CDR3 is CASSLSGRAETQYF. CDR3 bases: TGTGCCAGCAGCCTTAGCGGGAGGGCAGAGACCCAGTACTTC.